A single sample gave rise to the 17 T cell receptor beta chains below, sequenced in a study of graft-versus-host responses after intestinal transplantation. Profiled with immunoSEQ multiplex PCR; TCRdb holds only in-frame clones, not every one. The repertoire has approximately 92,000 clones, about nine tenths of them found once; the top ten carry around 5.8%. No cognate antigen is known for these TCRs. The sample was unstimulated CD8+ T cells sorted from spleen or lymph node cells, taken before intestinal transplant. Receptors originate from a human donor who received an intestinal transplant.

The chain employs TRBV2 and TRBJ2-2; 9 bases agree with TRBD1. There are 17 residues in the CDR3. From germline, CDR1 is SNHLY and CDR2 FYNNEI. V trimming: 3 bases; J trimming: 5 bases; junction bases outside the gene matches: 10. CDR3 nucleotide sequence: TGTGCCAGCAGTGACCCCCTAGTGGACAGGGGAACCGGGGAGCTGTTTTTT. It is translated as CASSDPLVDRGTGELFF.

The chain is built from TRBV4-1 and TRBJ2-7; 11 bases line up with TRBD2. CDR3 length: 13 amino acids. Germline assignment: CDR1 MGHRA and CDR2 YSYEKL. After removal of 9 bases from V and 2 bases from J, the junction contained 3 bases not matched to a gene. In DNA form, the CDR3 reads TGCGCCAGTTCGACTAGCGGGACCTACGAGCAGTACTTC. Translation gives CASSTSGTYEQYF.

The V gene is TRBV7-6, the J gene TRBJ2-3; 9 nucleotides agree with TRBD2. Germline CDR1 is SGHVS and CDR2 is FNYEAQ. There are 16 residues in the CDR3. The trim removed 6 bases at V and 6 bases at J, leaving 13 bases unmatched. The CDR3 here is CASSWREGRWWDTQYF. CDR3 sequence (DNA): TGTGCCAGCAGTTGGCGGGAGGGCCGATGGTGGGATACGCAGTATTTT.

This chain joins TRBV29-1 and TRBJ2-1; D is undetermined. Trimming removed 2 bases from V and 8 bases from J, with 4 bases in between. The CDR3 is made up of 10 amino acids. CDR1 SQVTM and CDR2 ANQGSEA come from the germline V gene. CDR3 protein: CSVELDEQFF. The CDR3 DNA reads as TGCAGCGTTGAATTGGATGAGCAGTTCTTC.

This rearrangement joins TRBV21-1 to TRBJ2-6; TRBD2 is the table's D call and was not checked against the DNA. TRBV21-1 is recorded as a pseudogene. This CDR3 region has 18 residues. The CDR3 DNA reads as TGTGCCAGCAGGCGCACGCTAGCTACAACAAGTCGGGCCAACGTCCTGACTTTC. Its translation: CASRRTLATTSRANVLTF.

This clone was seen only once. This sequence joins TRBV7-9 and TRBJ1-3; no clear D. The V gene's germline CDR1 is SEHNR and CDR2 FQNEAQ (reference sequence). Trimming removed 1 base at V and 7 bases at J, with 8 bases between. The CDR3 has 13 amino acids. CDR3 in DNA: TGTGCCAGCAGCTTAGTTGCCACGAACACCATATATTTT. Its protein is CASSLVATNTIYF.

The CDR3 DNA reads TGTGCCAGCAGCTTAGGGACAGGGGACTACAATGAGCAGTTCTTC. The encoded protein is CASSLGTGDYNEQFF. The chain uses TRBV7-3 and TRBJ2-1; 10 nucleotides match TRBD1. Trimming at V came to 2 bases and at J to 3 bases, leaving 1 base not matched to a gene. CDR1 and CDR2 from the germline V gene are SGHTA and FQGTGA. CDR3 length equals 15 residues.

The chain carries TRBV6-1 and TRBJ2-7; D gene uncertain. Germline CDR1 MNHNS, CDR2 SASEGT. The CDR3 loop spans 11 amino acids. Trimming left V 7 bases short and J 4 bases short, with 8 bases between. CDR3 region: CASTDSYEQYF. The CDR3 coding sequence is TGTGCCAGCACTGATTCTTACGAGCAGTACTTC.

The table lists this clone with a few counts. The chain joins TRBV11-2 to TRBJ1-3; D is ambiguous. The CDR3 contains 14 residues. V gave up 7 bases and J gave up 3 bases, with 13 bases separating them. Looked up from germline, CDR1 is SGHAT and CDR2 is FQNNGV. The CDR3, as DNA: TGTGCCAGCACCGCCAGGCCGCGTGGAAACACCATATATTTT. It codes for CASTARPRGNTIYF.

The V call is TRBV9, the J call TRBJ1-3, with D unresolved. Germline CDR1 reads SGDLS; CDR2 reads YYNGEE. The CDR3 has 15 residues. Trimming cost V 4 bases and J 0 bases, with 11 bases left between them. The CDR3 here is CASSLGLASGNTIYF. In DNA form, the CDR3 reads TGTGCCAGCAGCCTAGGGCTGGCCTCTGGAAACACCATATATTTT.

The V and J genes are TRBV4-1 and TRBJ2-3, with TRBD2 matching over 10 bases. Germline loops: CDR1 MGHRA, CDR2 YSYEKL. The CDR3 extends over 15 amino acids. J lost 5 bases, V lost 2 bases, and 4 bases had no gene match. The CDR3 reads CASSQLAGDRDTQYF. The CDR3 bases are TGCGCCAGCAGCCAACTAGCGGGAGACAGAGATACGCAGTATTTT.

The chain employs TRBV27 and TRBJ2-7, with unresolved D. The CDR3 is 14 amino acids. Trimming removed 0 bases at V and 0 bases at J, with 6 bases between. Germline assignment: CDR1 MNHEY and CDR2 SMNVEV (reference sequence). The CDR3 DNA reads TGTGCCAGCAGTTTATCGGAGAGCTCCTACGAGCAGTACTTC. This gives the protein CASSLSESSYEQYF.

The CDR3 sequence is CASSMAPTQGLLYSYEQYF. The CDR3, as DNA: TGTGCCAGTAGTATGGCCCCCACACAGGGGCTCCTATACTCCTACGAGCAGTACTTC. The V call is TRBV19, the J call TRBJ2-7; 7 bases fit TRBD1. CDR3 length equals 19 residues. Trimming removed 3 bases from V and 0 bases from J; junction bases left unmatched: 17. The germline V gene encodes CDR1 LNHDA and CDR2 SQIVND (reference sequence).

J is TRBJ1-1 and V is TRBV30; D is unclear. The CDR3 has 13 residues. Trimming left V 1 base short and J 4 bases short, with 10 bases between. CDR1 and CDR2 from the germline V gene are GTSNPN and SVGIG (reference sequence). The CDR3 loop is CAWSEPASTEAFF. The CDR3 DNA is TGTGCCTGGAGTGAACCTGCTTCCACTGAAGCTTTCTTT.

This chain joins TRBV10-1 and TRBJ1-5, with 7 bases fitting TRBD1. This CDR3 has 13 residues. CDR1 and CDR2 from the germline V gene are WNHNN and SYGVQD (reference sequence). Trimming removed 7 bases from V and 9 bases from J; junction bases left unmatched: 9. The CDR3 region has the DNA TGCGCCAGCATTACAGGGGCTGCTAGGCCCCAGCATTTT. It encodes CASITGAARPQHF.

CDR3 nucleotide sequence: TGCGCCAGCAGCTCTGTACGAGCAGATACGCAGTATTTT. Protein product: CASSSVRADTQYF. This chain joins TRBV5-1 and TRBJ2-3, with D uncertain. The CDR3 loop spans 13 amino acids. Germline CDR1 and CDR2: SGHRS and YFSETQ. Trimming took off 3 bases at V and 4 bases at J, with 9 bases between the two ends.

The rearrangement links TRBV27 to TRBJ2-7; D may be TRBD1 (6 bases). V lost 0 bases to trimming and J lost 3 bases, with 15 bases between them. Per the germline V gene, CDR1 is MNHEY and CDR2 is SMNVEV (reference sequence). The CDR3 has 16 amino acids. The CDR3 coding sequence is TGTGCCAGCAGTTTATCTGGGGACACCATCCACTACGAGCAGTACTTC. It codes for CASSLSGDTIHYEQYF.